The 24 T cell receptor beta chains listed next were all sequenced from one sample in a study of T cells after posttransplantation cyclophosphamide. The data were produced by immunoSEQ multiplex PCR, yet TCRdb's version contains in-frame clones alone and is incomplete. Singletons are absent from the sample, which has some 10,000 clones. Busulfan-fludarabine conditioning, marrow transplant, and cyclophosphamide on days +3 and +4 were administered. The material was PBMCs, obtained after allogeneic stem cell transplant with posttransplant cyclophosphamide. These receptors all come from a female patient aged 40-50 years who received an allogeneic stem cell transplant from a related donor, was CMV-positive, and had no GVHD. Certain T cells may be donor cells from the graft.

This clone was seen repeatedly, ten times or more. The V gene is TRBV10-3, the J gene TRBJ2-3; 11 bases match TRBD2. The V gene end was trimmed by 8 bases and the J gene end by 6 bases; junction bases not matched to a gene: 10. This CDR3 comprises 15 residues. Germline CDR1 and CDR2: ENHRY and SYGVKD. For the CDR3, the DNA is TGTGCCATCGGCTCGACTAGCGGGGCGGTTGATACGCAGTATTTT. This sequence encodes CAIGSTSGAVDTQYF.

This clone was counted at least ten times. The rearrangement joins TRBV7-3 to TRBJ2-5; 16 bases match TRBD2. With V trimmed by 5 bases and J by 4 bases, 4 bases remained unmatched. Germline lookup yields CDR1 SGHTA and CDR2 FQGTGA. CDR3 length equals 16 residues. DNA of the CDR3: TGTGCCAGCAGCCCGGGACTAGCGGGGGGGCCAGAGACCCAGTACTTC. This encodes CASSPGLAGGPETQYF.

In its sample, this clone ranks as medium-sized. V usage is TRBV27 and J usage is TRBJ2-7, with a weak D call TRBD2 (7 bases). The V end lost 7 bases, the J end lost 3 bases, and 25 bases lay between the germline ends. The CDR3 is made up of 17 amino acids. Germline loops: CDR1 MNHEY, CDR2 SMNVEV (reference sequence). Here the CDR3 reads CASMVRGGGGANYEQYF. The CDR3 DNA follows: TGTGCCAGCATGGTTAGGGGGGGCGGGGGAGCAAACTACGAGCAGTACTTC.

The sample holds many counts of this clone. The chain has TRBV19 and TRBJ2-2, with 9 positions matching TRBD1. The trim removed 6 bases at V and 5 bases at J, leaving 4 bases unmatched. This CDR3 is 14 amino acids long. CDR1 is LNHDA and CDR2 is SQIVND in the germline V gene (reference sequence). CDR3 sequence: CASRGTGKTGELFF. CDR3 DNA: TGTGCCAGTAGGGGGACAGGGAAAACCGGGGAGCTGTTTTTT. The whole variable domain, remainder taken from reference TRBV19 and TRBJ2-2, is DGGITQSPKYLFRKEGQNVTLSCEQNLNHDAMYWYRQDPGQGLRLIYYSQIVNDFQKGDIAEGYSVSREKKESFPLTVTSAQKNPTAFYLCASRGTGKTGELFFGEGSRLTVL.

This clone has a count of ten or more. The chain links TRBV24-1 to TRBJ1-1, with a weak D call TRBD1 (5 bases). This CDR3 is 14 amino acids long. Trimming removed 7 bases at V and 4 bases at J, with 15 bases between. Germline V gives CDR1 KGHDR, CDR2 SFDVKD. CDR3 nucleotides: TGTGCCACCAGGGGGCCGGGAGAAATCACTGAAGCTTTCTTT. Protein product: CATRGPGEITEAFF.

This clone was seen ten or more times. The V gene is TRBV4-1, the J gene TRBJ1-6; D unresolved. Trimming removed 0 bases at V and 9 bases at J, with 18 bases between. This CDR3 region has 17 residues. Germline CDR1 is MGHRA and CDR2 is YSYEKL. CDR3 sequence reads: CASSQDRPRGIGSPLHF. The DNA for the CDR3 is TGCGCCAGCAGCCAAGATAGGCCGCGCGGTATCGGTTCACCCCTCCACTTT.

This clone was recorded many times. The chain employs TRBV5-1 and TRBJ2-1; 10 bases are a match to TRBD2. Trimming cost V 7 bases and J 5 bases; bases outside gene matches: 9. The CDR3 length is 15 residues. Germline V gives CDR1 SGHRS, CDR2 YFSETQ. CDR3 DNA: TGCGCCAGCTCCGTAGCGGGGGGCTCAAACAATGAGCAGTTCTTC. This codes for CASSVAGGSNNEQFF.

The table lists this clone with many counts. The chain has TRBV4-2 and TRBJ2-6, with a possible D match to TRBD1 (6 bases). Deletions cut 6 bases from V and 3 bases from J, with 12 bases between. Germline CDR1 is LGHNA and CDR2 is YNFKEQ. The CDR3 spans 15 residues. This chain's CDR3 is CASRDSSFGANVLTF. In nucleotides, the CDR3 is TGTGCCAGCAGGGACAGCTCTTTTGGGGCCAACGTCCTGACTTTC.

Ten or more counts support this clone. This sequence joins TRBV6-1 and TRBJ2-7, with D possibly matching TRBD2 (7 bases). The CDR3 is 14 amino acids. The germline V gene has CDR1 MNHNS and CDR2 SASEGT. V gave up 3 bases and J gave up 4 bases, with 13 bases separating them. The CDR3, as DNA: TGTGCCAGCAGTGACAGGGGAGGGCCTTACGAGCAGTACTTC. Protein: CASSDRGGPYEQYF.

This clone came up many times. The gene calls are TRBV27 and TRBJ2-2, with 8 bases that match TRBD2. There are 15 residues in the CDR3. CDR1 and CDR2 (germline): MNHEY, SMNVEV (reference sequence). V was pared by 6 bases and J by 4 bases, with 7 bases of the junction left unmatched. In nucleotides, the CDR3 is TGTGCCAGCAGGGTAGCGGGGTCGAGCACCGGGGAGCTGTTTTTT. This translates into CASRVAGSSTGELFF.

The chain joins TRBV29-1 to TRBJ1-2; 11 nucleotides line up with TRBD1. Trimming removed 7 bases from V and 0 bases from J; junction bases left unmatched: 4. The CDR3 loop spans 14 amino acids. The germline V gene has CDR1 SQVTM and CDR2 ANQGSEA. This chain's CDR3 is CSGGGQGANYGYTF. DNA of the CDR3: TGCAGCGGAGGGGGACAGGGGGCTAACTATGGCTACACCTTC.

This clone was detected ten times or more. The chain carries TRBV6-1 and TRBJ1-1; tentatively, D is TRBD1 (5 bases). Germline CDR1 and CDR2: MNHNS and SASEGT. Trimming removed 6 bases at V and 1 base at J, with 12 bases between. The CDR3 has 14 residues. The CDR3 spells CASSAPTGNTEAFF. Written as DNA, the CDR3 is TGTGCCAGCAGCGCGCCTACAGGGAACACTGAAGCTTTCTTT.

This clone was counted ten times or more. The rearrangement joins TRBV6-1 to TRBJ2-7; a possible D gene is TRBD1 (5 bases). V was pared by 6 bases and J by 3 bases, with 12 bases between. CDR1 and CDR2 (germline): MNHNS, SASEGT. The CDR3 runs to 13 residues. DNA of the CDR3: TGTGCCAGCAGCCCAACCAGGGACTACGAGCAGTACTTC. Residues: CASSPTRDYEQYF.

This clone was seen many times. This chain connects TRBV12-3 or TRBV12-4 to TRBJ2-4; D is possibly TRBD1 (6 bases). V dropped 8 bases and J dropped 6 bases, with 17 bases sitting between them. The CDR3 has 14 amino acids. CDR3 sequence reads: CASRDKVTGNIQYF. CDR3 in DNA: TGTGCCAGCCGGGACAAGGTTACCGGAAACATTCAGTACTTC.

This clone was counted many times. The CDR3 sequence is CASSRAGDTQYF. The CDR3 region has the DNA TGTGCCAGCAGTCGCGCGGGAGATACGCAGTATTTT. This rearrangement joins TRBV27 to TRBJ2-3; D possibly corresponds to TRBD2 (5 bases). Trimming took off 5 bases at V and 5 bases at J, with 8 bases between the two ends. CDR1 and CDR2 from the germline V gene are MNHEY and SMNVEV (reference sequence). The length of the CDR3 is 12 residues.

This clone was detected many times. This chain uses TRBV6-2 or TRBV6-3 with TRBJ2-1; tentatively, D is TRBD1 (6 bases). The CDR3 has 16 residues. V was clipped by 2 bases and J by 2 bases, with 13 bases between them. Germline V gene sequence: CDR1 MNHEY, CDR2 SVGEGT. CDR3 sequence (DNA): TGTGCCAGCAGTTACGCAAGAGGGGGAGCCTACAATGAGCAGTTCTTC. It encodes CASSYARGGAYNEQFF.

This clone was seen ten or more times. The chain couples TRBV2 to TRBJ1-6; TRBD1 is a possible D gene (5 bases). The CDR3 is 15 amino acids. Trimming took 6 bases from V and 0 from J, leaving 9 bases between them. CDR1 is SNHLY, CDR2 FYNNEI, per germline. The CDR3 is CASRGGVSYNSPLHF. CDR3 DNA sequence: TGTGCCAGCAGGGGGGGGGTCTCCTATAATTCACCCCTCCACTTT.

This clone was detected many times. The rearrangement links TRBV7-2 to TRBJ2-3; 13 bases align to TRBD2. The J segment lost 4 bases and the V segment lost 4 bases, leaving 5 bases of the junction unmatched. The germline V gene encodes CDR1 SGHTA and CDR2 FQGNSA. This CDR3 is built from 16 residues. The CDR3, as DNA: TGTGCCAGCAGCTACAGACTAGCGGGGGGATCAGATACGCAGTATTTT. This encodes CASSYRLAGGSDTQYF. Supplemented by reference TRBV7-2 and TRBJ2-3, the full variable domain reads GAGVSQSPSNKVTEKGKDVELRCDPISGHTALYWYRQSLGQGLEFLIYFQGNSAPDKSGLPSDRFSAERTGGSVSTLTIQRTQQEDSAVYLCASSYRLAGGSDTQYFGPGTRLTVL.

This chain joins TRBV28 and TRBJ1-5; TRBD1 aligns across 9 bases. Per the germline V gene, CDR1 is MDHEN and CDR2 is SYDVKM. There are 14 residues in the CDR3. V lost 6 bases to trimming and J lost 8 bases; unmatched junction nucleotides: 8. The CDR3 nucleotides are TGTGCCAGCAGCAGGGACAGGGACGCGGAGCCCCAGCATTTT. Translating it yields CASSRDRDAEPQHF. Full variable domain (outside the CDR3, taken from reference TRBV28 and TRBJ1-5): DVKVTQSSRYLVKRTGEKVFLECVQDMDHENMFWYRQDPGLGLRLIYFSYDVKMKEKGDIPEGYSVSREKKERFSLILESASTNQTSMYLCASSRDRDAEPQHFGDGTRLSIL.

This clone was counted at least ten times. The chain joins TRBV27 to TRBJ1-5; D unclear. There are 15 residues in the CDR3. CDR1 MNHEY and CDR2 SMNVEV come from the germline V gene (reference sequence). Trimming shortened V by 6 bases and J by 3 bases, and 15 bases separated the two germline ends. The CDR3 loop is CASSRWAGDNQPQHF. CDR3 nucleotide sequence: TGTGCCAGCAGCCGGTGGGCGGGTGACAATCAGCCCCAGCATTTT.

Many counts were recorded for this clone. The chain is built from TRBV2 and TRBJ2-5; TRBD2 might be the D (5 bases). Deletions cut 8 bases from V and 5 bases from J, with 21 bases between. The CDR3 sequence is 15 residues long. CDR1 and CDR2 (germline): SNHLY, FYNNEI. This CDR3 is CASGLDSSLGETQYF. The CDR3 nucleotides read TGTGCCAGCGGGTTGGACTCCTCCCTGGGGGAGACCCAGTACTTC.

This clone has a handful of counts. This chain joins TRBV28 and TRBJ2-7, with D possibly being TRBD1 (6 bases). CDR3 length: 16 residues. Trimming shortened V by 5 bases and J by 1 base, and 18 bases separated the two germline ends. The germline V gene encodes CDR1 MDHEN and CDR2 SYDVKM. The CDR3 nucleotides are TGTGCCAGCAGTGCTCCGGGACAAAAAGTTTCCTACGAGCAGTACTTC. This translates into CASSAPGQKVSYEQYF.

The V gene is TRBV4-3, the J gene TRBJ1-4, with TRBD1 as a possible D gene (6 bases). Trimming left V 1 base short and J 7 bases short, with 13 bases between. The CDR3 is 15 amino acids. CDR1 is LGHNA, CDR2 YSLEER, per germline. The CDR3 region is CASSQASGVGEKLFF. The DNA for the CDR3 is TGCGCCAGCAGCCAAGCTTCAGGGGTCGGTGAAAAACTGTTTTTT.

The sample holds many counts of this clone. The chain employs TRBV7-9 and TRBJ1-2; D may be TRBD1 (6 bases). This CDR3 contains 16 residues. Trimming stripped 0 bases from V and 1 base from J, with 12 bases between. Germline assignment: CDR1 SEHNR and CDR2 FQNEAQ (reference sequence). In nucleotides, the CDR3 is TGTGCCAGCAGCTTAGCGGGACACCCTTTTAACTATGGCTACACCTTC. The encoded protein is CASSLAGHPFNYGYTF.